The rows below give T cell receptor beta chains drawn from one sample of a study of shared clonotypes between healthy human individuals. Assay: immunoSEQ multiplex PCR; the TCRdb copy retains only in-frame clones and omits some. The profile shows 950,000 to 1,300,000 clones, around 76% of them singletons. Specimen: memory CD4+ T cells sorted from blood. The receptors here all came from a man aged 18 to 30 in good health. Each CDR3 is given with its conserved first and last residue. Each record gives: D gene, clone size, J gene, V gene, CDR3 protein, CDR3 DNA. A D gene is named only where the DNA matches it firmly. The size of a clone is reported for some rows only, either as once, few or many, or as a class for expanded clones.

>TRBD2|-|TRBJ2-3|TRBV5-1
CASSLELAGSTDTQYF
TGCGCCAGCAGCTTGGAACTAGCGGGTAGCACAGATACGCAGTATTTT
>TRBD1|-|TRBJ1-6|TRBV19
CASSIAGTAINSPLHF
TGTGCCAGTAGCATCGCCGGGACAGCTATTAATTCACCCCTCCACTTT
>-|-|TRBJ1-2|TRBV19
CASSPRPGSGKDVNYGYTF
TGTGCCAGTAGTCCTCGACCCGGGTCCGGAAAAGACGTCAACTATGGCTACACCTTC
>TRBD1|-|TRBJ1-6|TRBV7-2
CASSSSGTVYNSPLHF
TGTGCCAGCAGCTCCTCCGGGACAGTCTATAATTCACCCCTCCACTTT
>TRBD1|-|TRBJ2-2|TRBV5-1
CASSPQGASTGELFF
TGCGCCAGCAGCCCTCAGGGGGCGAGCACCGGGGAGCTGTTTTTT
>-|-|TRBJ2-4|TRBV7-9
CASSPGTPKVGKNIQYF
TGTGCCAGCAGCCCAGGGACCCCCAAAGTCGGCAAAAACATTCAGTACTTC
>-|-|TRBJ1-5|TRBV27
CASSWGATQPQHF
TGTGCCAGCAGTTGGGGGGCGACTCAGCCCCAGCATTTT
>-|-|TRBJ2-3|TRBV7-2
CASSLVASHTDTQYF
TGTGCCAGCAGCTTAGTGGCGAGCCACACAGATACGCAGTATTTT
>TRBD1|-|TRBJ1-4|TRBV29-1
CSADRGRGEKLFF
TGCAGCGCTGACAGGGGGCGTGGTGAAAAACTGTTTTTT
>TRBD1|many|TRBJ1-1|TRBV2
CASSKRLGQGEPEAFF
TGTGCCAGCAGTAAACGCCTAGGACAGGGGGAACCTGAAGCTTTCTTT
>-|-|TRBJ1-1|TRBV6-6
CASWGQKNTEAFF
TGTGCCAGCTGGGGACAAAAGAACACTGAAGCTTTCTTT
>TRBD2|-|TRBJ2-1|TRBV19
CASSTETSGRAREQFF
TGTGCCAGTAGTACAGAGACTAGCGGGAGGGCACGCGAGCAGTTCTTC
>TRBD1|-|TRBJ2-6|TRBV7-9
CASSPGTGARSSGANVLTF
TGTGCCAGCAGCCCCGGGACAGGGGCCCGTAGCTCTGGGGCCAACGTCCTGACTTTC
>-|-|TRBJ1-2|TRBV9
CASSVRIGYGYTF
TGTGCCAGCAGCGTACGGATTGGATATGGCTACACCTTC
>TRBD1|-|TRBJ2-1|TRBV4-3
CASSQGEDRSAYNEQFF
TGCGCCAGCAGCCAAGGAGAGGACAGGTCCGCATACAATGAGCAGTTCTTC